The 21 T cell receptor beta chains reported below all come from one sample, sequenced in a study of blood T cell repertoires in COVID-19. Only in-frame clones appear in the TCRdb table, and some are missing; sequencing was by immunoSEQ multiplex PCR. The sample has about 95,000 clones; 75% to 95% are singletons. Sequencing was carried out using peripheral blood. These receptor sequences come from a woman in her 50s in a cohort sampled during active COVID-19.

This rearrangement joins TRBV11-3 to TRBJ1-1; TRBD1 might be the D (6 bases). The V end lost 5 bases, the J end lost 1 base, and 14 bases lay between the germline ends. Germline CDR1 and CDR2: SGHNT and YENEEA. CDR3 length: 15 amino acids. CDR3 DNA: TGTGCCAGCAGCCCGGGGCGGGGGCCGAACACTGAAGCTTTCTTT. Its protein is CASSPGRGPNTEAFF.

The V gene is TRBV5-6, the J gene TRBJ2-5; a weak D match, TRBD2 (5 bases). Germline V gives CDR1 SGHDT, CDR2 YYEEEE. Trimming shortened V by 4 bases and J by 7 bases, and 20 bases separated the two germline ends. The CDR3 is made up of 15 amino acids. In nucleotides, the CDR3 is TGTGCCAGCAGCCCGGCGGGCAGCGCGGCTGGGACCCAGTACTTC. It codes for CASSPAGSAAGTQYF. The variable domain in full, with the rest retrieved from reference TRBV5-6 and TRBJ2-5, is DAGVTQSPTHLIKTRGQQVTLRCSPKSGHDTVSWYQQALGQGPQFIFQYYEEEERQRGNFPDRFSGHQFPNYSSELNVNALLLGDSALYLCASSPAGSAAGTQYFGPGTRLLVL.

V is TRBV10-3 and J is TRBJ2-1; 7 nucleotides match TRBD2. Germline CDR1 ENHRY, CDR2 SYGVKD. V was pared by 3 bases and J by 7 bases, with 3 bases of the junction left unmatched. The CDR3 has 13 residues. The CDR3 coding sequence is TGTGCCATCAGTGACGAGCGGGAAAATGAGCAGTTCTTC. Translating it yields CAISDERENEQFF.

The V call is TRBV18, the J call TRBJ1-1; 8 positions match TRBD1. Germline-derived CDR1 and CDR2 are KGHSH and LQKENI. V lost 5 bases to trimming and J lost 1 base; unmatched junction nucleotides: 6. This CDR3 is 15 amino acids long. This chain's CDR3 is CASSSGGAGNTEAFF. DNA of the CDR3: TGTGCCAGCTCATCAGGGGGCGCGGGGAACACTGAAGCTTTCTTT.

The chain uses TRBV7-8 and TRBJ1-1, with TRBD1 matching 7 bases. This CDR3 spans 15 amino acids. The V segment lost 3 bases and the J segment 3 bases; nucleotides outside the gene matches: 7. Germline assignment: CDR1 SGHVS and CDR2 FQNEAQ. CDR3 nucleotides: TGTGCCAGCAGCTTTCAGAGGGGGCCGGACACTGAAGCTTTCTTT. Translated, it gives CASSFQRGPDTEAFF.

The chain uses TRBV3-1 (or the pseudogene TRBV3-2) and TRBJ1-2, with D unclear. Germline lookup yields CDR1 LGHDT and CDR2 YNNKEL (reference sequence). The CDR3 totals 14 residues. V lost 4 bases, J lost 0 bases, and 9 bases lay in between. This CDR3 reads CASSRGSTNYGYTF. The DNA of the CDR3 is TGTGCCAGCAGCCGAGGGTCAACTAACTATGGCTACACCTTC.

The V gene is TRBV13, the J gene TRBJ1-6; a weak D match, TRBD1 (5 bases). The germline V and J ends were trimmed by 2 bases and 10 bases, with 21 bases remaining between them. The germline V gene has CDR1 PRHDT and CDR2 FYEKMQ (reference sequence). CDR3 length equals 17 residues. CDR3 DNA: TGTGCCAGCAGCTTAAGCCCACAAGGCAGGGAAGGATCACCCCTCCACTTT. This codes for CASSLSPQGREGSPLHF. The complete variable domain, with remaining parts taken from reference TRBV13 and TRBJ1-6, reads AAGVIQSPRHLIKEKRETATLKCYPIPRHDTVYWYQQGPGQDPQFLISFYEKMQSDKGSIPDRFSAQQFSDYHSELNMSSLELGDSALYFCASSLSPQGREGSPLHFGNGTRLTVT.

The genes are TRBV30 and TRBJ1-3, with D uncertain. CDR3 size: 14 residues. Germline V gene data show CDR1 as GTSNPN and CDR2 as SVGIG (reference sequence). Deletions cut 2 bases from V and 1 base from J, with 9 bases between. The CDR3 protein is CAWSYGISGNTIYF. CDR3 DNA sequence: TGTGCCTGGAGTTACGGGATTTCTGGAAACACCATATATTTT.

This clone was picked up a small number of times. The V call is TRBV4-1, the J call TRBJ2-3; D is ambiguous. V lost 1 base and J 4 bases, leaving 9 bases between the germline ends. Germline CDR1 and CDR2: MGHRA and YSYEKL. The CDR3 is 14 amino acids. CDR3 nucleotide sequence: TGCGCCAGCAGCCAAGGGCCCAGTGCAGATACGCAGTATTTT. This translates into CASSQGPSADTQYF.

V is TRBV19 and J is TRBJ1-2, with 7 bases matching TRBD1. The CDR3 contains 17 residues. Germline CDR1 is LNHDA and CDR2 is SQIVND (reference sequence). Trimming cost V 4 bases and J 7 bases; bases outside gene matches: 18. CDR3 residues: CASSTSTGVGFVGGYTF. CDR3 DNA sequence: TGTGCCAGTAGTACATCAACAGGGGTCGGATTTGTTGGTGGCTACACCTTC.

This clone was recorded once. CDR3 region: CASSLIQGSYEQYF. The CDR3 nucleotides read TGTGCCAGCAGTCTTATCCAGGGTTCCTACGAGCAGTACTTC. V gene TRBV11-2 combines with J gene TRBJ2-7; D may be TRBD1 (5 bases). Trimming removed 6 bases from V and 1 base from J, with 13 bases in between. Germline V CDR1 and CDR2: SGHAT, FQNNGV. This CDR3 is 14 amino acids long.

The V and J genes are TRBV12-3 or TRBV12-4 and TRBJ2-5; 8 positions match TRBD1. J gave up 5 bases and V 7 bases, and 6 bases lay outside the gene matches. The CDR3 has 13 residues. CDR3 sequence reads: CASTGQGTETQYF. Written as DNA, the CDR3 is TGTGCCAGCACCGGACAGGGTACGGAGACCCAGTACTTC.

V is TRBV7-9 and J is TRBJ1-1; 7 bases are a match to TRBD1. CDR1 and CDR2 (germline): SEHNR, FQNEAQ (reference sequence). V was clipped by 5 bases and J by 1 base; unmatched bases: 7. The CDR3 spans 15 residues. CDR3 DNA: TGTGCCAGCAGCCGATTCGGGACAGCGAACACTGAAGCTTTCTTT. This translates into CASSRFGTANTEAFF.

This clone appeared a single time. This chain links TRBV5-1 with TRBJ2-1; 11 bases match TRBD2. This CDR3 comprises 16 residues. J lost 4 bases, V lost 0 bases, and 3 bases had no gene match. The germline gives CDR1 SGHRS, CDR2 YFSETQ. The chain's CDR3 is CASSLVGLAEYNEQFF. Written as DNA, the CDR3 is TGCGCCAGCAGCTTGGTGGGACTAGCGGAATACAATGAGCAGTTCTTC.

This clone showed up just once. CDR3 sequence reads: CASSLLIYRVTYGYTF. The CDR3 DNA follows: TGTGCCAGCAGCTTACTGATCTATCGGGTCACCTATGGCTACACCTTC. The chain employs TRBV7-8 and TRBJ1-2; D is unresolved. The germline CDR1 and CDR2 sequences are SGHVS and FQNEAQ. The CDR3 runs 16 residues. V was clipped by 2 bases and J by 4 bases, with 17 bases between them.

The chain recombines TRBV14 with TRBJ2-5, with D hard to call. Germline V gene lookup returns CDR1 SGHDN and CDR2 FVKESK. The CDR3 loop spans 13 amino acids. V was clipped by 8 bases and J by 2 bases, with 12 bases between them. CDR3 sequence: CASGSGFQETQYF. Here the CDR3 DNA reads TGTGCCAGCGGGTCCGGGTTTCAAGAGACCCAGTACTTC.

The V call is TRBV7-9, the J call TRBJ2-3, with TRBD2 identical over 7 bases. The V gene's germline CDR1 is SEHNR and CDR2 FQNEAQ (reference sequence). The CDR3 loop spans 15 amino acids. Trimming took 6 bases from V and 2 from J; bases not matched to a gene: 8. The CDR3: CASSLSGAYTDTQYF. The CDR3 DNA reads TGTGCCAGCAGTTTGAGCGGGGCATACACAGATACGCAGTATTTT.

This chain joins TRBV11-3 and TRBJ2-1, with 7 bases fitting TRBD2. V shed 5 bases and J 4 bases; nucleotides not matched to a gene: 20. The germline V gene encodes CDR1 SGHNT and CDR2 YENEEA. There are 19 residues in the CDR3. The CDR3, as DNA: TGTGCCAGCAGCCGTACATATGGCGGCGGGAGAGTAGAGTACAATGAGCAGTTCTTC. Protein: CASSRTYGGGRVEYNEQFF.

This clone was found once. The V call is TRBV27, the J call TRBJ1-2; 9 bases are shared with TRBD1. Trimming at V came to 8 bases and at J to 3 bases, leaving 13 bases not matched to a gene. The CDR3 sequence is 16 residues long. From germline, CDR1 is MNHEY and CDR2 SMNVEV (reference sequence). CDR3 region: CASGGTGSGADYGYTF. As DNA, the CDR3 is TGTGCCAGCGGGGGGACAGGGTCTGGGGCGGACTATGGCTACACCTTC.

The chain employs TRBV6-5 and TRBJ1-2, with 8 bases fitting TRBD1. The CDR3 runs 15 residues. Germline loops: CDR1 MNHEY, CDR2 SVGAGI. Trimming took 6 bases from V and 2 from J; bases not matched to a gene: 8. This chain's CDR3 is CASRDPTGVNYGYTF. CDR3 nucleotide sequence: TGTGCCAGCAGGGACCCGACAGGGGTAAACTATGGCTACACCTTC.

The chain has TRBV3-1 (or the pseudogene TRBV3-2) and TRBJ2-3; 11 nucleotides agree with TRBD2. Per the germline V gene, CDR1 is LGHDT and CDR2 is YNNKEL (reference sequence). This CDR3 is 17 amino acids long. With 0 bases clipped from V and 2 bases from J, the junction kept 4 bases outside the gene matches. The CDR3 is CASSQDRLAGITDTQYF. The DNA of the CDR3 is TGTGCCAGCAGCCAAGATAGACTAGCGGGGATCACAGATACGCAGTATTTT.